Shown below are 15 T cell receptor beta chains from a single sample sequenced in a study of OX40 agonist ivuxolimab in advanced cancers. The method was immunoSEQ multiplex PCR; TCRdb's version includes in-frame clones alone and lacks a portion of them. The table records some 70,000 clones, roughly nine tenths of them present only once. Sequences were derived from CD4+ or CD8+ T cells sorted from blood, sampled in a trial of the OX40 agonist ivuxolimab. All receptors derive from an adult with an advanced solid tumor such as melanoma, head and neck, liver or kidney cancer.

This sequence joins TRBV11-2 and TRBJ1-5, with D tentatively TRBD1 (5 bases). The CDR3 extends over 14 amino acids. V was trimmed by 5 bases and J by 6 bases, leaving 14 bases between them. Germline V gene lookup returns CDR1 SGHAT and CDR2 FQNNGV. The CDR3 nucleotides read TGTGCCAGCAGCAGGGGAGGGTCAACTCAGCCCCAGCATTTT. Encoded protein: CASSRGGSTQPQHF.

The rearrangement uses TRBV4-2 and TRBJ2-3; TRBD2 might be the D (6 bases). V lost 3 bases to trimming and J lost 5 bases, with 21 bases between them. The CDR3 is made up of 17 amino acids. Germline CDR1 is LGHNA and CDR2 is YNFKEQ. The chain's CDR3 is CASSQDKDTGVVDTQYF. The CDR3 DNA reads TGTGCCAGCAGCCAGGATAAAGATACGGGAGTAGTAGATACGCAGTATTTT.

The chain links TRBV18 to TRBJ1-3, with D hard to call. The V gene's germline CDR1 is KGHSH and CDR2 LQKENI. The CDR3 is 15 amino acids. Trimming removed 3 bases at V and 4 bases at J, with 13 bases between. The CDR3 loop is CASSPPGFSGNTIYF. The CDR3 DNA reads TGTGCCAGCTCACCCCCTGGGTTTTCCGGAAACACCATATATTTT.

The J gene is TRBJ2-3, the V gene TRBV7-2; D is perhaps TRBD1 or TRBD2 (5 bases each). CDR1 and CDR2 from the germline V gene are SGHTA and FQGNSA. This CDR3 spans 17 amino acids. V lost 5 bases and J 1 base, leaving 19 bases between the germline ends. The CDR3 spells CASSPRDQRARTDTQYF. CDR3 DNA: TGTGCCAGCAGCCCACGGGACCAAAGGGCCCGCACAGATACGCAGTATTTT.

J is TRBJ1-5 and V is TRBV28; a possible D gene is TRBD1 (6 bases). Between the trimmed V and J ends, which lost 2 bases and 2 bases, there was a span of 13 bases. From germline, CDR1 is MDHEN and CDR2 SYDVKM. The CDR3 spans 16 residues. CDR3 loop: CASSLRGGSGNQPQHF. The CDR3 region has the DNA TGTGCCAGCAGTTTACGTGGGGGCTCGGGCAATCAGCCCCAGCATTTT.

V gene TRBV7-2 combines with J gene TRBJ2-4; either TRBD1 or TRBD2 may supply D (6 bases each). From germline, CDR1 is SGHTA and CDR2 FQGNSA. The CDR3 sequence is 15 residues long. Between the trimmed V and J ends, which lost 4 bases and 3 bases, there was a span of 13 bases. CDR3 in amino acids: CASSSDGGGKNIQYF. The CDR3 region has the DNA TGTGCCAGCAGCTCGGATGGAGGGGGCAAAAACATTCAGTACTTC. Based on the CDR3 plus reference TRBV7-2 and TRBJ2-4, the full variable domain is GAGVSQSPSNKVTEKGKDVELRCDPISGHTALYWYRQSLGQGLEFLIYFQGNSAPDKSGLPSDRFSAERTGGSVSTLTIQRTQQEDSAVYLCASSSDGGGKNIQYFGAGTRLSVL.

The chain combines TRBV19 with TRBJ2-3; 7 positions match TRBD1. Germline values: CDR1 LNHDA, CDR2 SQIVND (reference sequence). This CDR3 comprises 15 residues. Trimming removed 6 bases from V and 0 bases from J; junction bases left unmatched: 6. For the CDR3, the DNA is TGTGCCAGTAGCCGGACAGGTGCTAGCACAGATACGCAGTATTTT. The encoded protein is CASSRTGASTDTQYF.

The chain links TRBV7-2 to TRBJ2-7; the D call may be TRBD1 or TRBD2 (5 bases each). Germline values: CDR1 SGHTA, CDR2 FQGNSA. V dropped 5 bases and J dropped 0 bases, with 26 bases sitting between them. This CDR3 is 19 amino acids long. CDR3: CASSTVERRWDGSSYEQYF. CDR3 DNA: TGTGCCAGCAGCACAGTGGAAAGGAGGTGGGACGGCAGCTCCTACGAGCAGTACTTC.

The J gene is TRBJ1-1, the V gene TRBV19; D is perhaps TRBD1 (6 bases). In germline, CDR1 is LNHDA, CDR2 SQIVND (reference sequence). V gave up 9 bases and J gave up 3 bases, with 17 bases separating them. The CDR3 extends over 14 amino acids. Here the CDR3 reads CASWSRRGDTEAFF. In DNA form, the CDR3 reads TGTGCCAGCTGGAGTCGGAGGGGGGACACTGAAGCTTTCTTT.

The gene calls are TRBV7-9 and TRBJ1-2; D unresolved. V lost 1 base, J lost 4 bases, and 13 bases lay in between. The germline V gene encodes CDR1 SEHNR and CDR2 FQNEAQ (reference sequence). The length of the CDR3 is 15 residues. The CDR3: CASSLVGSTGYGYTF. CDR3 DNA: TGTGCCAGCAGCTTAGTAGGCTCGACTGGCTATGGCTACACCTTC.

The chain joins TRBV6-6 to TRBJ2-2; D uncertain. This CDR3 region has 14 residues. V shed 5 bases and J shed 3 bases, with 10 bases lying between them. CDR1 and CDR2 from the germline V gene are MNHNY and SVGAGI (reference sequence). The CDR3: CASSQWMDTGELFF. CDR3 sequence (DNA): TGTGCCAGCAGTCAGTGGATGGACACCGGGGAGCTGTTTTTT.

The CDR3 reads CAGNRGDTEAFF. The CDR3 DNA sequence: TGTGCCGGAAATCGGGGGGACACTGAAGCTTTCTTT. The chain links TRBV19 to TRBJ1-1; perhaps TRBD1 as D (5 bases). Trimming stripped 11 bases from V and 3 bases from J, with 13 bases between. This CDR3 region has 12 residues. Germline assignment: CDR1 LNHDA and CDR2 SQIVND (reference sequence).

The V and J genes are TRBV19 and TRBJ2-2, with unresolved D. The CDR3 sequence is 14 residues long. Between the trimmed V and J ends, which lost 3 bases and 2 bases, there was a span of 7 bases. The germline gives CDR1 LNHDA, CDR2 SQIVND (reference sequence). The CDR3 reads CASSIAFNTGELFF. CDR3 DNA sequence: TGTGCCAGTAGTATCGCATTCAACACCGGGGAGCTGTTTTTT.

DNA of the CDR3: TGCGCCAGCAGCCTAGCCGGGGAGACCCACGAGCAGTACTTC. Residues: CASSLAGETHEQYF. The V gene is TRBV5-1, the J gene TRBJ2-7, with D perhaps TRBD2 (5 bases). Germline V gene sequence: CDR1 SGHRS, CDR2 YFSETQ. V gave up 4 bases and J gave up 5 bases, with 16 bases separating them. This CDR3 has 14 residues.

The rearrangement links TRBV29-1 to TRBJ1-1; unclear D gene. V lost 7 bases, J lost 3 bases, and 9 bases lay in between. Germline assignment: CDR1 SQVTM and CDR2 ANQGSEA. The CDR3 loop spans 11 amino acids. The CDR3 reads CSAAEDTEAFF. The DNA for the CDR3 is TGCAGCGCCGCCGAGGACACTGAAGCTTTCTTT.